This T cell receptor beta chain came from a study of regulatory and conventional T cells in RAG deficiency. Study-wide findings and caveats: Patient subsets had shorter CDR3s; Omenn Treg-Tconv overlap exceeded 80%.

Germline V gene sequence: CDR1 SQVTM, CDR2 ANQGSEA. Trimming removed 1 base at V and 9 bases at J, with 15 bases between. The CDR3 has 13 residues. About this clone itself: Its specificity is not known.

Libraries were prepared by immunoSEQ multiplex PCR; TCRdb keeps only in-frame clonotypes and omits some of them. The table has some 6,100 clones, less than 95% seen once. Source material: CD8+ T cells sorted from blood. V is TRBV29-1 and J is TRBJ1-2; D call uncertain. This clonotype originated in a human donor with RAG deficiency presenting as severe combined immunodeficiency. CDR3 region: CSVEGEARVSYTF. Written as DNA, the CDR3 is TGCAGCGTTGAAGGGGAGGCACGCGTGAGCTACACCTTC.